The rows below give T cell receptor beta chains drawn from one sample of a study of T-cell reconstitution after alpha-beta-depleted transplantation in children. TCRdb redid the calling of the PCR reads with MiXCR, one entry per CDR3 protein. Seen here are 300,000 to 350,000 distinct CDR3 sequences, around 15% observed once, and the top ten hold roughly 40%. The specimen was PBMCs, mostly from graft donor cells, collected 360 days after TCRalphabeta/CD19-depleted stem cell transplant. The receptors come from a male patient under 10 years old who had a stem cell transplant for acute lymphoblastic leukemia, so the T cells may come from the graft donor. Each CDR3 is given with its conserved first and last residue. D genes are given only for firm matches. Clone size is shown for a subset of rows, as once, few, many or a class of expanded clone.

v_gene	j_gene	abundance	d_gene	CDR3aa	CDR3nt
TRBV4-3	TRBJ1-2	many	TRBD1	CASSQSFRTGNGYTF	TGCGCCAGCAGCCAAAGCTTCAGGACAGGGAATGGCTACACCTTC
TRBV4-2	TRBJ2-1	NA	NA	CASSQETGDNEQFF	TGTGCCAGCAGCCAAGAAACTGGAGACAATGAGCAGTTCTTC
TRBV7-3	TRBJ2-1	few	NA	CASSLTRANEQFF	TGTGCCAGCAGCTTAACCAGGGCTAATGAGCAGTTCTTC
TRBV11-2	TRBJ2-2	NA	NA	CASSLEGGRQIGELFF	TGTGCCAGCAGCTTAGAGGGGGGGCGCCAGATCGGGGAGCTGTTTTTT
TRBV18	TRBJ2-7	NA	TRBD1	CASSAAVTGDEQYF	TGTGCCAGCTCAGCAGCCGTGACAGGGGACGAGCAGTACTTC
TRBV12-3/TRBV12-4	TRBJ2-1	NA	NA	CASSLVKTIPFYNEQFF	TGTGCCAGCAGTTTAGTTAAGACTATCCCCTTTTACAATGAGCAGTTCTTC
TRBV4-2	TRBJ2-1	NA	NA	CASSPLDWANNEQFF	TGTGCCAGCAGCCCCCTGGACTGGGCCAACAATGAGCAGTTCTTC
TRBV20-1	TRBJ2-5	many	TRBD2	CSATREGRGTQYF	TGCAGTGCTACCAGGGAGGGTCGTGGGACCCAGTACTTC
TRBV10-3	TRBJ2-5	NA	NA	CAISESKETQYF	TGTGCCATCAGTGAGTCGAAGGAGACCCAGTACTTC
TRBV6-2/TRBV6-3	TRBJ2-5	NA	TRBD2	CASSSLLAGDQETQYF	TGTGCCAGCAGTTCATTGCTAGCGGGAGACCAAGAGACCCAGTACTTC
TRBV28	TRBJ2-1	few	NA	CASSPQGTFYNEQFF	TGTGCCAGCAGTCCTCAGGGGACGTTCTACAATGAGCAGTTCTTC
TRBV5-1	TRBJ1-6	few	TRBD1	CASSAGTGRSPLHF	TGCGCCAGCAGCGCGGGGACAGGGCGATCACCCCTCCACTTT
TRBV12-3/TRBV12-4	TRBJ2-7	many	NA	CASSKQGAWDYEQYF	TGTGCCAGCAGCAAACAGGGTGCTTGGGACTACGAGCAGTACTTC
TRBV28	TRBJ2-3	many	NA	CASSPGTTSTDTQYF	TGTGCCAGCAGTCCAGGGACCACGAGCACAGATACGCAGTATTTT
TRBV5-1	TRBJ2-2	few	NA	CASSRSGSGTGELFF	TGCGCCAGCAGTCGGTCGGGGAGCGGGACCGGGGAGCTGTTTTTT
TRBV27	TRBJ2-1	NA	NA	CASSRAGLSKLGNEQFF	TGTGCCAGCAGTCGGGCTGGACTCTCCAAACTAGGGAATGAGCAGTTCTTC
TRBV27	TRBJ2-7	NA	NA	CASKEQGGTYEQYF	TGTGCCAGCAAGGAACAGGGTGGAACCTACGAGCAGTACTTC
TRBV6-2/TRBV6-3	TRBJ2-1	NA	TRBD1	CATRQGNNEQFF	TGTGCCACAAGACAGGGTAACAATGAGCAGTTCTTC
TRBV28	TRBJ2-3	NA	NA	CASSSRTPDTQYF	TGTGCCAGCAGTTCCAGGACTCCAGATACGCAGTATTTT
TRBV19	TRBJ1-6	few	NA	CASSIRGNSPLHF	TGTGCCAGTAGTATACGCGGAAACTCACCCCTCCACTTT
TRBV5-1	TRBJ2-5	many	TRBD2	CASSLVPSGVLQETQYF	TGCGCCAGCAGCTTGGTTCCTAGCGGGGTCCTCCAAGAGACCCAGTACTTC
TRBV6-2/TRBV6-3	TRBJ2-2	NA	NA	CASIKGQITGELFF	TGTGCCAGCATCAAAGGACAGATCACCGGGGAGCTGTTTTTT
TRBV9	TRBJ2-7	NA	TRBD1	CASSPRTGNEQYF	TGTGCCAGCAGCCCACGGACAGGGAACGAGCAGTACTTC
TRBV4-2	TRBJ1-5	few	TRBD1	CASSQELHRGNQPQHF	TGTGCCAGCAGCCAAGAGCTCCACAGGGGAAATCAGCCCCAGCATTTT
TRBV11-2	TRBJ2-5	NA	TRBD2	CASSLVPGRGGTQYF	TGTGCCAGCAGCTTAGTCCCAGGGAGGGGTGGGACCCAGTACTTC
TRBV2	TRBJ2-6	NA	TRBD2	CASSELAGETGPSGANVLTF	TGTGCCAGCAGTGAACTAGCGGGAGAAACGGGCCCCTCTGGGGCCAACGTCCTGACTTTC
TRBV11-2	TRBJ2-7	few	TRBD1	CASSLEGTGYYEQYF	TGTGCCAGCAGCTTAGAGGGGACAGGCTACTACGAGCAGTACTTC
TRBV7-9	TRBJ2-5	few	NA	CASSLDLGRRLYF	TGTGCCAGCAGCTTAGACCTAGGGAGGAGGCTGTACTTC
TRBV28	TRBJ1-1	NA	NA	CASSSRDTLNTEAFF	TGTGCCAGCAGTTCCCGGGACACATTGAACACTGAAGCTTTCTTT
TRBV12-3/TRBV12-4	TRBJ2-3	NA	TRBD2	CASSLGTSGSSDTQYF	TGTGCCAGCAGTTTAGGGACTAGCGGGAGTTCCGATACGCAGTATTTT